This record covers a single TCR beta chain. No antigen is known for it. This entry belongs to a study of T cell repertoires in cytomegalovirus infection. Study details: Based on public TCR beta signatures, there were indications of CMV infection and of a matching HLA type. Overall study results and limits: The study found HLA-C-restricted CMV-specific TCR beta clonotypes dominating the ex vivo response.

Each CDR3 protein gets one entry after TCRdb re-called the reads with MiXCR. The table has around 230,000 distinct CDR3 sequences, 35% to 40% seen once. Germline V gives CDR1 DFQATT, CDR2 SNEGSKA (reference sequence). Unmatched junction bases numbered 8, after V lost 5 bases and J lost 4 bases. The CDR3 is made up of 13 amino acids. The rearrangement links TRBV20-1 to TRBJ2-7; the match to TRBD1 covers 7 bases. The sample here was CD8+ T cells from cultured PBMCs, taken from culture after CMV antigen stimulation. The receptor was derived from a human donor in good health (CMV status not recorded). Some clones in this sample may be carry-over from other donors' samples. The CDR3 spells CSARDREGYEQYF. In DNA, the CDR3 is TGCAGTGCTCGTGACAGGGAAGGGTACGAGCAGTACTTC.